The 5 T cell receptor beta chains below were found in one sample sequenced in a study of blood T cells in healthy people across ages. Using a J-beta primer mix together with a sample-barcoded 5' primer, a second PCR was run for about 6 to 12 cycles. TCRdb ran MiXCR on the 5' RACE reads and lists one entry per CDR3 protein. The sample lists about 1.8 million distinct CDR3 sequences, approximately 50% seen once, with around 2.1% in the top ten. Input material: blood. These TCRs come from a woman in her thirties or forties in good health.

The chain is built from TRBV28 and TRBJ2-7; 8 positions agree with TRBD1. Germline V lookup: CDR1 MDHEN, CDR2 SYDVKM. J lost 3 bases, V lost 5 bases, and 9 bases had no gene match. This CDR3 comprises 15 residues. CDR3 loop: CASSGGQAAGYEQYF. The CDR3, as DNA: TGTGCCAGCAGTGGGGGACAGGCTGCCGGCTACGAGCAGTACTTC.

The rearrangement joins TRBV5-1 to TRBJ2-1; D gene uncertain. Germline CDR1 is SGHRS and CDR2 is YFSETQ. CDR3 length equals 12 residues. V was clipped by 8 bases and J by 0 bases, with 6 bases between them. The CDR3 DNA reads TGCGCCAGGGTGAGCTCCTACAATGAGCAGTTCTTC. Amino acids: CARVSSYNEQFF.

CDR3 coding DNA: TGCAGTGCTAGGGGAGACAGGGTATGGGGCAATGAGCAGTTCTTC. It translates to CSARGDRVWGNEQFF. This sequence joins TRBV20-1 and TRBJ2-1, with 7 bases that match TRBD1. Germline V gene data show CDR1 as DFQATT and CDR2 as SNEGSKA (reference sequence). V lost 3 bases to trimming and J lost 6 bases; unmatched junction nucleotides: 11. The CDR3 runs 15 residues.

This chain connects TRBV6-5 to TRBJ2-7, with 11 bases aligning to TRBD1. There are 15 residues in the CDR3. Germline V gene lookup returns CDR1 MNHEY and CDR2 SVGAGI. V trimming: 8 bases; J trimming: 3 bases; junction bases outside the gene matches: 9. This chain's CDR3 is CASLPGTGGFYEQYF. The CDR3 DNA reads as TGTGCCAGCTTACCCGGGACAGGGGGGTTCTACGAGCAGTACTTC.

The J gene is TRBJ2-5, the V gene TRBV4-1; no firm D call. Trimming took 1 base from V and 4 from J, leaving 10 bases between them. Germline assignment: CDR1 MGHRA and CDR2 YSYEKL. The CDR3 totals 14 residues. The DNA for the CDR3 is TGCGCCAGCAGCCAAGCCTCGGACGGAGAGACCCAGTACTTC. It specifies CASSQASDGETQYF.